These 30 T cell receptor beta chains share one sample of origin, sequenced in a study of OX40 agonist ivuxolimab in advanced cancers. TCRdb keeps only in-frame clones here, not all; method: immunoSEQ multiplex PCR. Seen here are roughly 32,000 clones, 85% to 95% observed once, and the top ten hold less than 5%. The source material was CD4+ or CD8+ T cells sorted from blood, sampled in a trial of the OX40 agonist ivuxolimab. The source of these receptors is an adult with an advanced solid tumor such as melanoma, head and neck, liver or kidney cancer.

V and J are TRBV19 and TRBJ1-6, with TRBD1 identical over 9 bases. CDR1 is LNHDA and CDR2 is SQIVND in the germline V gene (reference sequence). The CDR3 consists of 14 residues. V lost 7 bases, J lost 5 bases, and 3 bases stayed unmatched. Written as DNA, the CDR3 is TGTGCCAGTAAAAGACAGGGGGATAATTCACCCCTCCACTTT. Protein sequence: CASKRQGDNSPLHF.

V gene TRBV11-2 combines with J gene TRBJ2-1; a weak D match, TRBD1 (5 bases). CDR1 SGHAT and CDR2 FQNNGV come from the germline V gene. CDR3 length: 16 residues. The ends were cut back, 0 bases at V and 3 bases at J, with 12 bases in the middle. As DNA, the CDR3 is TGTGCCAGCAGCTTAGAATCAGGGAAATACTACAATGAGCAGTTCTTC. This codes for CASSLESGKYYNEQFF.

The chain employs TRBV7-6 and TRBJ2-1; TRBD1 is a possible D gene (5 bases). There are 15 residues in the CDR3. CDR1 SGHVS and CDR2 FNYEAQ come from the germline V gene. Trimming pared 6 bases from V and 0 bases from J, leaving 12 bases between. DNA of the CDR3: TGTGCCAGCAGTCGGACAATATACTCCTACAATGAGCAGTTCTTC. Its translation: CASSRTIYSYNEQFF.

The chain is built from TRBV18 and TRBJ1-6; D unclear. Trimming removed 3 bases at V and 7 bases at J, with 13 bases between. The CDR3 is made up of 15 amino acids. In germline, CDR1 is KGHSH, CDR2 LQKENI. CDR3: CASSPSGRENSPLHF. The CDR3 DNA is TGTGCCAGCTCACCTAGTGGAAGAGAGAATTCACCCCTCCACTTT.

The rearrangement joins TRBV19 to TRBJ1-4; weak D call: TRBD1 (5 bases). The length of the CDR3 is 16 residues. CDR1 is LNHDA and CDR2 is SQIVND in the germline V gene (reference sequence). The V and J ends lost 6 bases and 0 bases respectively, with 14 bases between them. The DNA of the CDR3 is TGTGCCAGTAGCACCCTCCAGGGTCCAACTAATGAAAAACTGTTTTTT. Residues: CASSTLQGPTNEKLFF.

The rearrangement joins TRBV6-5 to TRBJ2-2, with D possibly matching TRBD2 (6 bases). CDR3 length equals 15 residues. Looked up from germline, CDR1 is MNHEY and CDR2 is SVGAGI. V was shortened by 5 bases and J by 1 base, with 11 bases between the two germline ends. CDR3: CASSRDFMNTGELFF. CDR3 sequence (DNA): TGTGCCAGCAGTCGGGACTTTATGAACACCGGGGAGCTGTTTTTT.

The V gene is TRBV2, the J gene TRBJ2-7; no reliable D call. V lost 5 bases, J lost 6 bases, and 20 bases lay in between. The CDR3 runs 15 residues. Looked up from germline, CDR1 is SNHLY and CDR2 is FYNNEI. CDR3 loop: CASSPANSGYGEQYF. The DNA of the CDR3 is TGTGCCAGCAGTCCAGCCAATTCCGGGTACGGCGAGCAGTACTTC.

This clone came up a few times. This chain joins TRBV7-9 and TRBJ1-1; a possible D gene is TRBD1 (5 bases). CDR3 size: 14 residues. The V gene's germline CDR1 is SEHNR and CDR2 FQNEAQ (reference sequence). V was pared by 0 bases and J by 7 bases, with 12 bases between. The CDR3 sequence: CASSLASRVSEAFF. The DNA of the CDR3 is TGTGCCAGCAGCTTAGCGAGCAGGGTGAGTGAAGCTTTCTTT.

The V call is TRBV5-4, the J call TRBJ2-7; perhaps TRBD1 as D (5 bases). The V and J ends lost 4 bases and 7 bases respectively, with 21 bases between them. This CDR3 has 15 amino acids. The V gene's germline CDR1 is SGHNT and CDR2 YYREEE (reference sequence). Written as DNA, the CDR3 is TGTGCCAGCAGCACAAAGACGGGCCTTAACAGGGAGCAGTACTTC. This sequence encodes CASSTKTGLNREQYF.

The chain employs TRBV5-8 and TRBJ2-5, with D perhaps TRBD2 (7 bases). The germline V gene encodes CDR1 SGHTS and CDR2 YDEGEE. The CDR3 runs 16 residues. The V end lost 0 bases, the J end lost 0 bases, and 12 bases lay between the germline ends. CDR3 bases: TGTGCCAGCAGCTTGGCAAGGGGGACTAACCAAGAGACCCAGTACTTC. Translation gives CASSLARGTNQETQYF.

This clone was seen more than once but under ten times. As DNA, the CDR3 is TGTGCCAGCTCACCTCCGGACTATGGGTACGAGCAGTACTTC. Its translation: CASSPPDYGYEQYF. The J gene is TRBJ2-7, the V gene TRBV18, with D perhaps TRBD2 (6 bases). Deletions cut 3 bases from V and 4 bases from J, with 13 bases between. The CDR3 is 14 amino acids. The V gene's germline CDR1 is KGHSH and CDR2 LQKENI.

The V gene is TRBV28, the J gene TRBJ2-5; 10 bases fit TRBD2. From germline, CDR1 is MDHEN and CDR2 SYDVKM. The CDR3 extends over 14 amino acids. J gave up 3 bases and V 5 bases, and 3 bases lay outside the gene matches. As DNA, the CDR3 is TGTGCCAGCAGTCTCCTAGCGGGGGAAGAGACCCAGTACTTC. Translated, it gives CASSLLAGEETQYF.

This sequence joins TRBV10-3 and TRBJ1-2, with D possibly TRBD1 on 6 matching bases. In germline, CDR1 is ENHRY, CDR2 SYGVKD. The CDR3 has 13 residues. V lost 10 bases, J lost 4 bases, and 16 bases lay in between. CDR3 DNA: TGTGCCACCCAGAGGGGGGAGACCTATGGCTACACCTTC. Amino acid sequence: CATQRGETYGYTF.

This chain links TRBV28 with TRBJ2-7, with D tentatively TRBD1 or TRBD2 (5 bases each). V was shortened by 6 bases and J by 0 bases, with 18 bases between the two germline ends. The CDR3 sequence is 16 residues long. CDR1 is MDHEN and CDR2 is SYDVKM in the germline V gene. The CDR3 DNA is TGTGCCAGCAGCCTAGGGACGTTTTCGAGCTCCTACGAGCAGTACTTC. Translated: CASSLGTFSSSYEQYF.

The chain employs TRBV7-2 and TRBJ2-5; possibly TRBD2 for D (6 bases). CDR1 and CDR2 from the germline V gene are SGHTA and FQGNSA. CDR3 length equals 15 residues. V shed 5 bases and J shed 5 bases, with 18 bases lying between them. DNA of the CDR3: TGTGCCAGCAGCACGTCGGGACTCCCCGGGGAGACCCAGTACTTC. Translation gives CASSTSGLPGETQYF.

V gene TRBV15 combines with J gene TRBJ1-1, with no clear D. V was pared by 2 bases and J by 0 bases, with 7 bases between. The CDR3 length is 14 residues. Germline V gene sequence: CDR1 LNHNV, CDR2 YYDKDF (reference sequence). CDR3 bases: TGTGCCACCAGCAGAAGGGTTTTGAACACTGAAGCTTTCTTT. Translated, it gives CATSRRVLNTEAFF.

This rearrangement joins TRBV9 to TRBJ1-1; D perhaps matches TRBD1 (5 bases). The length of the CDR3 is 15 residues. CDR1 is SGDLS and CDR2 is YYNGEE in the germline V gene. Between the trimmed V and J ends, which lost 3 bases and 6 bases, there was a span of 18 bases. The CDR3: CASSARDLSAPEAFF. The CDR3 DNA reads as TGTGCCAGCAGCGCCCGGGACCTCTCGGCCCCTGAAGCTTTCTTT.

The chain has TRBV28 and TRBJ1-5; D remains unclear. The CDR3 is made up of 12 amino acids. Germline CDR1 is MDHEN and CDR2 is SYDVKM. V lost 6 bases and J 6 bases, leaving 9 bases between the germline ends. The CDR3 is CASRAGSQPQHF. The DNA for the CDR3 is TGTGCCAGCAGGGCCGGAAGTCAGCCCCAGCATTTT.

This sequence joins TRBV11-2 and TRBJ2-7; D may be TRBD1 or TRBD2 (5 bases each). The CDR3 is 15 residues long. Per the germline V gene, CDR1 is SGHAT and CDR2 is FQNNGV. V lost 6 bases to trimming and J lost 2 bases, with 17 bases between them. In DNA, the CDR3 is TGTGCCAGCAGTCCCGGGACGGTGGATACCTACGAGCAGTACTTC. The encoded protein is CASSPGTVDTYEQYF.

V usage is TRBV18 and J usage is TRBJ2-1; 12 bases are shared with TRBD1. The V gene end was trimmed by 2 bases and the J gene end by 15 bases; junction bases not matched to a gene: 8. The CDR3 totals 14 residues. Germline loops: CDR1 KGHSH, CDR2 LQKENI. The CDR3 spells CASSPGGQGASWFF. The DNA for the CDR3 is TGTGCCAGCTCACCAGGGGGACAGGGGGCGAGTTGGTTCTTC.

This sequence joins TRBV27 and TRBJ1-2; TRBD1 might be the D (5 bases). This CDR3 contains 14 residues. Germline CDR1 MNHEY, CDR2 SMNVEV (reference sequence). Trimming took 6 bases from V and 0 from J, leaving 11 bases between them. CDR3 sequence reads: CASRSGTANYGYTF. In nucleotides, the CDR3 is TGTGCCAGCAGATCCGGGACGGCTAACTATGGCTACACCTTC.

V gene TRBV27 combines with J gene TRBJ2-7; 9 nucleotides agree with TRBD2. Unmatched junction bases numbered 8, after V lost 6 bases and J lost 2 bases. The CDR3 sequence is 15 residues long. From germline, CDR1 is MNHEY and CDR2 SMNVEV (reference sequence). CDR3 region: CASRSAGGAPYEQYF. CDR3 DNA sequence: TGTGCCAGCAGGTCTGCGGGGGGGGCCCCCTACGAGCAGTACTTC.

This clone was observed a few times. V is TRBV6-1 and J is TRBJ2-3; 8 bases are shared with TRBD2. Trimming at V came to 4 bases and at J to 3 bases, leaving 9 bases not matched to a gene. This CDR3 spans 16 amino acids. Germline CDR1 and CDR2: MNHNS and SASEGT. DNA of the CDR3: TGTGCCAGCAGTGGAGAAGCGGGAGTTGGGACAGATACGCAGTATTTT. This encodes CASSGEAGVGTDTQYF.

V gene TRBV4-1 combines with J gene TRBJ1-5; 8 bases align to TRBD1. Germline trimming cut 2 bases from V and 2 bases from J; bases unmatched to any gene: 2. From germline, CDR1 is MGHRA and CDR2 YSYEKL. The CDR3 covers 15 residues. CDR3: CASSQPDRGNQPQHF. CDR3 bases: TGCGCCAGCAGCCAACCGGACAGGGGCAATCAGCCCCAGCATTTT.

This clone showed up just once. This chain uses TRBV6-6 with TRBJ1-1, with 8 bases that match TRBD1. V dropped 2 bases and J dropped 3; count of bases not matched to a gene: 5. Per the germline V gene, CDR1 is MNHNY and CDR2 is SVGAGI (reference sequence). This CDR3 has 15 residues. The CDR3 loop is CASSYGDRLDTEAFF. The CDR3 bases are TGTGCCAGCAGTTACGGGGACAGGTTGGACACTGAAGCTTTCTTT.

This chain uses TRBV28 with TRBJ2-7; 11 bases are a match to TRBD2. Germline-derived CDR1 and CDR2 are MDHEN and SYDVKM. This CDR3 contains 14 residues. J lost 3 bases, V lost 11 bases, and 9 bases had no gene match. CDR3 amino acids: CASDIAGGSYEQYF. CDR3 nucleotide sequence: TGTGCCTCCGACATAGCGGGAGGGAGCTACGAGCAGTACTTC.

The J gene is TRBJ2-7, the V gene TRBV30, with D uncertain. V was cut by 2 bases and J by 7 bases, with 15 bases left in between. The CDR3 is made up of 13 amino acids. CDR1 GTSNPN and CDR2 SVGIG come from the germline V gene (reference sequence). The CDR3 loop reads CAWSRQSEGEQYF. CDR3 DNA: TGTGCCTGGAGTCGGCAGTCCGAAGGGGAGCAGTACTTC.

This clone was seen a single time. DNA for the CDR3: TGTGCCAGCAGGCTTGGGGTGGCGTACTTC. Encoded protein: CASRLGVAYF. V and J are TRBV27 and TRBJ2-7; D remains unclear. Trimming took 6 bases from V and 12 from J, leaving 12 bases between them. CDR3 length equals 10 residues. Germline V gene sequence: CDR1 MNHEY, CDR2 SMNVEV (reference sequence).

The J gene is TRBJ2-3, the V gene TRBV27; D ambiguous. There are 15 residues in the CDR3. Germline assignment: CDR1 MNHEY and CDR2 SMNVEV (reference sequence). V was trimmed by 2 bases and J by 2 bases, leaving 11 bases between them. DNA of the CDR3: TGTGCCAGCAGTTTAGTGTCAGGAACCACAGATACGCAGTATTTT. Protein sequence: CASSLVSGTTDTQYF.

This sequence joins TRBV6-1 and TRBJ2-5; 8 nucleotides line up with TRBD1. CDR3 length equals 15 residues. The V gene's germline CDR1 is MNHNS and CDR2 SASEGT. The V and J ends lost 5 bases and 1 base, in that order; junction bases with no gene match: 6. CDR3 nucleotide sequence: TGTGCCAGCAGTCCGGCCAGGGGGCCCCAAGAGACCCAGTACTTC. It is translated as CASSPARGPQETQYF.